Sequencing of this T cell receptor (beta chain) was carried out in a study of radiation and T cells in renal cell carcinoma. Described treatment: 15 Gy SBRT to primary tumor, nephrectomy 4 weeks later. Whole-study results and caveats: Dominant CDR3 motifs were more common in irradiated tumors than controls.

A remark on this clone: No antigen is known for it. The sample holds other DNA sequences that translate to the same CDR3.

Sequencing was performed with immunoSEQ multiplex PCR; in TCRdb, only in-frame clones are kept and a portion is missing. The sample yields approximately 21,000 clones, 40% to 55% seen once. The receptor comes from a woman aged 45-65 years with renal cell carcinoma. Sequencing was performed on tumor tissue, taken from a patient whose treatment included radiotherapy and nephrectomy.

The CDR3 nucleotides are TGCAGCGTTCTCCGGGGGATGAACACTGAAGCTTTCTTT. Translation gives CSVLRGMNTEAFF. V is TRBV29-1 and J is TRBJ1-1, with D possibly being TRBD1 (5 bases). The CDR3 consists of 13 residues. Germline CDR1 and CDR2: SQVTM and ANQGSEA. The ends were cut back, 5 bases at V and 0 bases at J, with 10 bases in the middle.